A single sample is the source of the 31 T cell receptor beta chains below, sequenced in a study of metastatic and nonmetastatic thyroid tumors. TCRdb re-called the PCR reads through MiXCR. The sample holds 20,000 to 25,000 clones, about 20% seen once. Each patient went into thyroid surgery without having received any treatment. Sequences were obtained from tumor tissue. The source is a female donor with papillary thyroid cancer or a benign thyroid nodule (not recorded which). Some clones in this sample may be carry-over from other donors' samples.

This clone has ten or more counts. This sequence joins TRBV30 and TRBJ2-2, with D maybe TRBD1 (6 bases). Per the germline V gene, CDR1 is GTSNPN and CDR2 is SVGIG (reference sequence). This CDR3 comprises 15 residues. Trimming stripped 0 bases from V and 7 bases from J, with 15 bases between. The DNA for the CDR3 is TGTGCCTGGAGTGTACGCAGGGGAAGTGGCGGGGAGCTGTTTTTT. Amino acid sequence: CAWSVRRGSGGELFF.

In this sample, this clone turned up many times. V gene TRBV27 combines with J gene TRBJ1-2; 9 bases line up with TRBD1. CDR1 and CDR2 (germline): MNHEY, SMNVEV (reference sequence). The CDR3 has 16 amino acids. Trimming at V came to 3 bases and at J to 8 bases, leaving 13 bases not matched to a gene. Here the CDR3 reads CASSFLHRQGEYGYTF. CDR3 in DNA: TGTGCCAGCAGTTTCCTCCACCGACAGGGGGAGTACGGCTACACCTTC.

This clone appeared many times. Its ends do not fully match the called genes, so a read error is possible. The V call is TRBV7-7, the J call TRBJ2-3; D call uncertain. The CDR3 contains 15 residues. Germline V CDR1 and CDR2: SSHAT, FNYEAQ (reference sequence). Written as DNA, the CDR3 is TGTGCTAGCAGCTTAGGCCGGTATAGCACAGATACGCAGTATTTT. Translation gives CASSLGRYSTDTQYF.

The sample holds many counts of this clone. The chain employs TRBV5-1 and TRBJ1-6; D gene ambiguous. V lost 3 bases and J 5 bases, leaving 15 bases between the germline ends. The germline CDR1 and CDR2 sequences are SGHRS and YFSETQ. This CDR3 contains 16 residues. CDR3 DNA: TGCGCCAGCAGCTCCACCCGAGGACGGAATAATTCACCCCTCCACTTT. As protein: CASSSTRGRNNSPLHF.

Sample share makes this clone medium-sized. The CDR3 protein is CATSPSEGRSHGELFF. The CDR3 coding sequence is TGTGCCACCAGTCCCTCGGAGGGCCGATCACACGGGGAGCTGTTTTTT. This chain links TRBV24-1 with TRBJ2-2, with D possibly TRBD2 on 6 matching bases. The CDR3 sequence is 16 residues long. Trimming pared 6 bases from V and 7 bases from J, leaving 20 bases between. Germline CDR1 and CDR2: KGHDR and SFDVKD.

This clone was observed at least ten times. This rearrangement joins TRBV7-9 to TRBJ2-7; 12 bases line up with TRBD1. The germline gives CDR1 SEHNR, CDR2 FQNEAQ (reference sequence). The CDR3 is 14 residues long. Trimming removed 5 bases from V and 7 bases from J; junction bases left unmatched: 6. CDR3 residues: CASSPGQGAREQYF. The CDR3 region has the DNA TGTGCCAGCAGCCCGGGACAGGGGGCGCGGGAGCAGTACTTC.

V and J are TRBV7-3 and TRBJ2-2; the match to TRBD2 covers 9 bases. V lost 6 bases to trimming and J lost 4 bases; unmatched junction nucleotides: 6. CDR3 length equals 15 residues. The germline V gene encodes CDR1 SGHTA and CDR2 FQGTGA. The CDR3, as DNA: TGTGCCAGCAGTTTTAGCGGGAGAGGCACCGGGGAGCTGTTTTTT. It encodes CASSFSGRGTGELFF.

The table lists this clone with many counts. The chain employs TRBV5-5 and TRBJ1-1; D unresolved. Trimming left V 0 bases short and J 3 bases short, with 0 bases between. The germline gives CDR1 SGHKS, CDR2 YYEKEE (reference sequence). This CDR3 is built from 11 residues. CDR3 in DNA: TGTGCCAGCAGCTTGGACACTGAAGCTTTCTTT. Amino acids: CASSLDTEAFF.

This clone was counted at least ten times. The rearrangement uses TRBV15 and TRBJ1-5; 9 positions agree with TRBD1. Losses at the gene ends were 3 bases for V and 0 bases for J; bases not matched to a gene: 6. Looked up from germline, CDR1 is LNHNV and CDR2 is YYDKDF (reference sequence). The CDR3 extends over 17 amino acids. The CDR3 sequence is CATSSAQGAYSNQPQHF. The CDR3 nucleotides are TGTGCCACCAGCAGCGCACAGGGGGCTTATAGCAATCAGCCCCAGCATTTT. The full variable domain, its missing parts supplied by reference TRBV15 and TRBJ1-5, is DAMVIQNPRYQVTQFGKPVTLSCSQTLNHNVMYWYQQKSSQAPKLLFHYYDKDFNNEADTPDNFQSRRPNTSFCFLDIRSPGLGDTAMYLCATSSAQGAYSNQPQHFGDGTRLSIL.

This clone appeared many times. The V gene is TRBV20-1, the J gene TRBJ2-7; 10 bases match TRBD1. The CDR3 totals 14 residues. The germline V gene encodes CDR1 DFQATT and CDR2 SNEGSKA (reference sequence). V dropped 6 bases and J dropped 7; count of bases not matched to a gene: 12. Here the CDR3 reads CSARDRGGLEEQYF. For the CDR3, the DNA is TGCAGTGCCAGGGACAGGGGAGGACTGGAAGAGCAGTACTTC.

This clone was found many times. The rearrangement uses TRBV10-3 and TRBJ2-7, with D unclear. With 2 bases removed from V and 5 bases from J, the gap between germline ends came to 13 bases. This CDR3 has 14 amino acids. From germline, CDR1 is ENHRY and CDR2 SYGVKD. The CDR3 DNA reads TGTGCCATCAGTGAGACGGGTAAACTACACGAGCAGTACTTC. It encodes CAISETGKLHEQYF.

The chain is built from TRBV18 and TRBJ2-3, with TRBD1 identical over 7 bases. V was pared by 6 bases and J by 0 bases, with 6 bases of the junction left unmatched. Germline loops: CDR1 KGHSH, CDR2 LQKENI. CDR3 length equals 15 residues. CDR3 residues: CASSPRGRSTDTQYF. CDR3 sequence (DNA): TGTGCCAGCTCCCCCAGGGGGAGAAGCACAGATACGCAGTATTTT. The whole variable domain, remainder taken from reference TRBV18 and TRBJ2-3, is NAGVMQNPRHLVRRRGQEARLRCSPMKGHSHVYWYRQLPEEGLKFMVYLQKENIIDESGMPKERFSAEFPKEGPSILRIQQVVRGDSAAYFCASSPRGRSTDTQYFGPGTRLTVL.

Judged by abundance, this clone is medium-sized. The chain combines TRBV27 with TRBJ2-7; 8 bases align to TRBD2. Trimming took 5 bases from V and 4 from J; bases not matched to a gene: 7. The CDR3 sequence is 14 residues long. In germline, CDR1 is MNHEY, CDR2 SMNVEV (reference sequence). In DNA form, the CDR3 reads TGTGCCAGCAGTCGGGGGGGAACGGGATACGAGCAGTACTTC. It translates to CASSRGGTGYEQYF.

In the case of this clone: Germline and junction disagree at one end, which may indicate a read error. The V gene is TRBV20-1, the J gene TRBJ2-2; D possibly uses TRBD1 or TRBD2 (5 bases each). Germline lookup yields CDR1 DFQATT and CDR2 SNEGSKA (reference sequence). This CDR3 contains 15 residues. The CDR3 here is CSARVGSGDSVGLSF. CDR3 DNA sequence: TGCAGTGCTAGAGTAGGAAGCGGAGATAGCGTGGGGCTGTCTTTT.

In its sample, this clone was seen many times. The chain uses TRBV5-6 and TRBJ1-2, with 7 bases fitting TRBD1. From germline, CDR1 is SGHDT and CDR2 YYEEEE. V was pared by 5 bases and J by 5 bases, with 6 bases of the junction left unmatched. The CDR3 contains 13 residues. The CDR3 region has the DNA TGTGCCAGCAGTTTAGGACAGGATTATGGCTACACCTTC. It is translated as CASSLGQDYGYTF.

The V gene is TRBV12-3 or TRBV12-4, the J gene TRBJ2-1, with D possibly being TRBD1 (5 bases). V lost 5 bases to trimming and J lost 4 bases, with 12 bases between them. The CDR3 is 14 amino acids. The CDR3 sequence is CASSPRQYYNEQFF. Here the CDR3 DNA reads TGTGCCAGCAGTCCCCGACAGTATTACAATGAGCAGTTCTTC.

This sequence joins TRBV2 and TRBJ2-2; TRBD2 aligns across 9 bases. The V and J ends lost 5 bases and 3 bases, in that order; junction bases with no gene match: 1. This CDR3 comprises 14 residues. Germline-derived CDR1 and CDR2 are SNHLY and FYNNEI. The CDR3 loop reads CASSLAGDTGELFF. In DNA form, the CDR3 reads TGTGCCAGCAGTTTAGCGGGAGACACCGGGGAGCTGTTTTTT.

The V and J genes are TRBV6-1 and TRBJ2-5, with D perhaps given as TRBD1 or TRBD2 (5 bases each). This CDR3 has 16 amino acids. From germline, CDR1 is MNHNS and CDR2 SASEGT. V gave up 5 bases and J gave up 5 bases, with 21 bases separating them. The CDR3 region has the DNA TGTGCCAGCAGTTCCACCGGGACCGAAATTCCGGAGACCCAGTACTTC. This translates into CASSSTGTEIPETQYF.

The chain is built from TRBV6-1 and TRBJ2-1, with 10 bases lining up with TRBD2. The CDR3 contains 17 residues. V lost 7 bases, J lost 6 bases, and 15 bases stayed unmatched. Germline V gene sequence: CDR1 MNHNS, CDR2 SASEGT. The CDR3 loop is CASIEGGGLAGVNEQFF. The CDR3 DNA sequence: TGTGCCAGCATCGAAGGGGGGGGGCTAGCGGGAGTCAATGAGCAGTTCTTC.

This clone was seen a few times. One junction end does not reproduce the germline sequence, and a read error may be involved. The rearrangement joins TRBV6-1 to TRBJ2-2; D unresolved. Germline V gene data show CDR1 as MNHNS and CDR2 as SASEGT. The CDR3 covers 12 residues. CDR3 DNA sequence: TGTGCCAGCAGTCCCCGCACCGTGGAGCTGTTTTTT. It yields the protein CASSPRTVELFF.

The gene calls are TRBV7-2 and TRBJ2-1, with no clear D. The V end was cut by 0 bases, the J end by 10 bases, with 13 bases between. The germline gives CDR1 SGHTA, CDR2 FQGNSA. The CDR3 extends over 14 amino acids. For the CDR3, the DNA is TGTGCCAGCAGCTTAGCTGATATGGCCGGGGAGCAGTTCTTC. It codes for CASSLADMAGEQFF.

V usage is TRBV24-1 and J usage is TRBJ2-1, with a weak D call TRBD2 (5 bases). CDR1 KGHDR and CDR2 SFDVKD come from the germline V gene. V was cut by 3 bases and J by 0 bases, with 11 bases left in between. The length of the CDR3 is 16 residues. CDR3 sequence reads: CATSDPSGSSYNEQFF. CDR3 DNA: TGTGCCACCAGTGATCCCAGCGGAAGCTCCTACAATGAGCAGTTCTTC.

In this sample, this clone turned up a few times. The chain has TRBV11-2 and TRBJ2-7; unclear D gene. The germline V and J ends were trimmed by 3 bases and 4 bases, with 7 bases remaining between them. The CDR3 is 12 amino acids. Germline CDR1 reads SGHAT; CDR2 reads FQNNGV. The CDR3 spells CASSLIGYEQYF. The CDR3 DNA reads TGTGCCAGCAGCTTGATAGGTTACGAGCAGTACTTC.

The CDR3 DNA reads TGTGCCAGCAGCTCGCAGGGTCCTCACCACTCTGGAAACACCATATATTTT. This translates into CASSSQGPHHSGNTIYF. The V and J genes are TRBV11-2 and TRBJ1-3; D is possibly TRBD1 (5 bases). The V end lost 4 bases, the J end lost 0 bases, and 16 bases lay between the germline ends. This CDR3 has 17 residues. CDR1 SGHAT and CDR2 FQNNGV come from the germline V gene.

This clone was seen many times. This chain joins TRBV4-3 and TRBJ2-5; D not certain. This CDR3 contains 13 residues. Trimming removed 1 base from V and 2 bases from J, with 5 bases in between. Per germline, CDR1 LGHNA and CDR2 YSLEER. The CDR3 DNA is TGCGCCAGCAGCCAAGGGATGCAAGAGACCCAGTACTTC. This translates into CASSQGMQETQYF.

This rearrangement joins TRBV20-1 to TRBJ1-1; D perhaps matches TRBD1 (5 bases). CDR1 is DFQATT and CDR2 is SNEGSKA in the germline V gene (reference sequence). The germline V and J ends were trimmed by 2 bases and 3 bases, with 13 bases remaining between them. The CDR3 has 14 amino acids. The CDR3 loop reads CSARWGGSDTEAFF. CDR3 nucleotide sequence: TGCAGTGCTAGATGGGGGGGGAGTGACACTGAAGCTTTCTTT.

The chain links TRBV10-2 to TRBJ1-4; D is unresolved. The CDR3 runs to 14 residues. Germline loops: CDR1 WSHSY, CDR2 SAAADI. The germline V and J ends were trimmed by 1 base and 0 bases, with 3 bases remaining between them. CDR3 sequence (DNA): TGCGCCAGCAGTGAGTACACAACTAATGAAAAACTGTTTTTT. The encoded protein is CASSEYTTNEKLFF.

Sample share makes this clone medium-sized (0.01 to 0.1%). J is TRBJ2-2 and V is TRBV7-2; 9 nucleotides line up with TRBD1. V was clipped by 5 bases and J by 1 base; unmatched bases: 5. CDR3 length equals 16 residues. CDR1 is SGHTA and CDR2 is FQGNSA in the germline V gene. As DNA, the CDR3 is TGTGCCAGCAGCCTCACAGGGGGCCGGAACACCGGGGAGCTGTTTTTT. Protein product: CASSLTGGRNTGELFF. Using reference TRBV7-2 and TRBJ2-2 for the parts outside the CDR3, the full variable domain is GAGVSQSPSNKVTEKGKDVELRCDPISGHTALYWYRQSLGQGLEFLIYFQGNSAPDKSGLPSDRFSAERTGGSVSTLTIQRTQQEDSAVYLCASSLTGGRNTGELFFGEGSRLTVL.

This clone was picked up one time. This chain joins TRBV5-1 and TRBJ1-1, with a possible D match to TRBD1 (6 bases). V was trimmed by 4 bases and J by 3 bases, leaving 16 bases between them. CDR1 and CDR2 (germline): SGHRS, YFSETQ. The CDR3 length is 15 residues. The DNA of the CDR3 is TGCGCCAGCAGCCTAGACCCGGGGACACACACTGAAGCTTTCTTT. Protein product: CASSLDPGTHTEAFF.

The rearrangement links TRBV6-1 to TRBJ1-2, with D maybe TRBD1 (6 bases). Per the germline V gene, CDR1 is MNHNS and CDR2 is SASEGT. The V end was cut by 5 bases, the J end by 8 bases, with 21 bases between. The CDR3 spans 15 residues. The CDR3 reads CASSSSAKQGGGYTF. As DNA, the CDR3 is TGTGCCAGCAGTAGTTCCGCAAAACAGGGAGGCGGCTACACCTTC.

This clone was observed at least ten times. CDR3 residues: CASRRDSQETQYF. CDR3 sequence (DNA): TGTGCCAGCAGGAGGGACTCCCAAGAGACCCAGTACTTC. The chain recombines TRBV12-3 or TRBV12-4 with TRBJ2-5; possible D gene TRBD2, 6 bases. V lost 6 bases and J 1 base, leaving 9 bases between the germline ends. CDR3 size: 13 residues.